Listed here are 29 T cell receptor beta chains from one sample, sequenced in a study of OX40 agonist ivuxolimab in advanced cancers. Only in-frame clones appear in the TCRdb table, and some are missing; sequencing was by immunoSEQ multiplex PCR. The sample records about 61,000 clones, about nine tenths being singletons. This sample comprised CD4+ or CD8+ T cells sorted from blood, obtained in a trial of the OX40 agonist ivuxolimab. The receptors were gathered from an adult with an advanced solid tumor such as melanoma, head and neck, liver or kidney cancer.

This CDR3 reads CASSHSATDTQYF. CDR3 DNA: TGTGCCAGCAGCCATTCGGCCACAGATACGCAGTATTTT. The chain carries TRBV9 and TRBJ2-3; D ambiguous. The V gene lost 4 bases and the J gene lost 2 bases, with 8 bases spanning the gap. This CDR3 comprises 13 residues. Germline CDR1 is SGDLS and CDR2 is YYNGEE.

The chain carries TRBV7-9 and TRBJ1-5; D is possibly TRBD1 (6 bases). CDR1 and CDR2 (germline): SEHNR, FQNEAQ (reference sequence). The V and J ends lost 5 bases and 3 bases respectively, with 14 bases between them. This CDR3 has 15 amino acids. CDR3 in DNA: TGTGCCAGCAGCCCCCAGGACAGCGCCAATCAGCCCCAGCATTTT. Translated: CASSPQDSANQPQHF.

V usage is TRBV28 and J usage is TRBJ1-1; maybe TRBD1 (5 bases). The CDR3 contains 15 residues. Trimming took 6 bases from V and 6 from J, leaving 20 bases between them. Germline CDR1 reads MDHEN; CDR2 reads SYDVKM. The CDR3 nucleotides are TGTGCCAGCAGGCCTAATTCGGGACTTTTGCCTGAAGCTTTCTTT. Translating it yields CASRPNSGLLPEAFF. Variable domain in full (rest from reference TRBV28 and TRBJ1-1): DVKVTQSSRYLVKRTGEKVFLECVQDMDHENMFWYRQDPGLGLRLIYFSYDVKMKEKGDIPEGYSVSREKKERFSLILESASTNQTSMYLCASRPNSGLLPEAFFGQGTRLTVV.

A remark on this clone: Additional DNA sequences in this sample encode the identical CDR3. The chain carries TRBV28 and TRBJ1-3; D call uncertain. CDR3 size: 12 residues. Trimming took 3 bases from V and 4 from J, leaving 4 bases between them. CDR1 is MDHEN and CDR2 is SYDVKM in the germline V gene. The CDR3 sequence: CASSFGGNTIYF. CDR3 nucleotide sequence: TGTGCCAGCAGTTTCGGGGGAAACACCATATATTTT.

CDR3 region: CASRAQGLSNQPQHF. Written as DNA, the CDR3 is TGTGCCAGCAGGGCCCAGGGATTGAGCAATCAGCCCCAGCATTTT. The J gene is TRBJ1-5, the V gene TRBV6-5; possible D gene TRBD1, 5 bases. Trimming pared 6 bases from V and 1 base from J, leaving 13 bases between. CDR3 length: 15 amino acids. Germline V CDR1 and CDR2: MNHEY, SVGAGI.

The chain's CDR3 is CASSSTSGASTDTQYF. The CDR3 DNA sequence: TGTGCCAGCAGCTCGACTAGCGGTGCTAGCACAGATACGCAGTATTTT. This chain connects TRBV13 to TRBJ2-3, with 9 bases identical to TRBD2. The J segment lost 0 bases and the V segment lost 4 bases, leaving 5 bases of the junction unmatched. The germline V gene encodes CDR1 PRHDT and CDR2 FYEKMQ (reference sequence). The CDR3 covers 16 residues.

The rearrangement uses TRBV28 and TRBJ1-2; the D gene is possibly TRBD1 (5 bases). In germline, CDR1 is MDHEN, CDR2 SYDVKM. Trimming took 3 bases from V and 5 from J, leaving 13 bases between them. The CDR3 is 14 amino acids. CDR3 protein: CASSFKGLVYGYTF. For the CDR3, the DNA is TGTGCCAGCAGTTTTAAGGGGCTTGTGTATGGCTACACCTTC.

The CDR3 reads CASSFRQDNQPQHF. In DNA form, the CDR3 reads TGTGCCAGCAGTTTCCGCCAGGACAATCAGCCCCAGCATTTT. This rearrangement joins TRBV28 to TRBJ1-5; D is unclear. V lost 3 bases to trimming and J lost 3 bases, with 9 bases between them. Germline assignment: CDR1 MDHEN and CDR2 SYDVKM. There are 14 residues in the CDR3.

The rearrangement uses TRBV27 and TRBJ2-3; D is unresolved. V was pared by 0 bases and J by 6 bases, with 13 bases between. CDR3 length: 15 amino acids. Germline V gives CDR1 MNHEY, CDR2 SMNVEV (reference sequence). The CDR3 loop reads CASSLSRVTPDTQYF. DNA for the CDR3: TGTGCCAGCAGTTTATCAAGAGTTACCCCGGATACGCAGTATTTT.

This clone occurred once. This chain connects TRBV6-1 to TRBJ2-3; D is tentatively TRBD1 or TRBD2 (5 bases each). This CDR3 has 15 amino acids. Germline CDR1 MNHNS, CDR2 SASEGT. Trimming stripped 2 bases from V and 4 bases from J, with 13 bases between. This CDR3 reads CASSEFHWGSDTQYF. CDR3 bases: TGTGCCAGCAGTGAATTTCACTGGGGGTCAGATACGCAGTATTTT.

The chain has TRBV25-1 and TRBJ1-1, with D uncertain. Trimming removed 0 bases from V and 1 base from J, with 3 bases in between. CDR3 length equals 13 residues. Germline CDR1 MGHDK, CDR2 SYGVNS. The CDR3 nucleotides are TGTGCCAGCAGTGAATACTGGAACACTGAAGCTTTCTTT. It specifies CASSEYWNTEAFF. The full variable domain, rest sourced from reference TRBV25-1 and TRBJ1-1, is EADIYQTPRYLVIGTGKKITLECSQTMGHDKMYWYQQDPGMELHLIHYSYGVNSTEKGDLSSESTVSRIRTEHFPLTLESARPSHTSQYLCASSEYWNTEAFFGQGTRLTVV.

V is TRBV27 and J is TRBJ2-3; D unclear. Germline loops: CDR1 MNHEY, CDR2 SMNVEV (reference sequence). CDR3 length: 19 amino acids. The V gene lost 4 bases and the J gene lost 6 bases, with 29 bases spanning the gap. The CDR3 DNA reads TGTGCCAGCAGTTCCCCTCATCGGGTCTACCCCTTGGAAGTGGATACGCAGTATTTT. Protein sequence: CASSSPHRVYPLEVDTQYF.

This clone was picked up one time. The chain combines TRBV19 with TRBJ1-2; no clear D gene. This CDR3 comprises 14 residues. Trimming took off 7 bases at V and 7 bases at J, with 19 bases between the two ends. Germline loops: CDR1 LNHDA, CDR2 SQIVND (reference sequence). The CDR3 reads CASTPGEGTSGYTF. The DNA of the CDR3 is TGTGCCAGTACTCCCGGGGAGGGAACGAGTGGCTACACCTTC.

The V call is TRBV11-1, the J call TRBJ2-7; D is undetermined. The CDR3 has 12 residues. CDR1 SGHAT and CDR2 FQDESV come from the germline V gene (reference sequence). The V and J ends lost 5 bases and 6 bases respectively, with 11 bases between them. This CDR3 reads CASSQVSSEQYV. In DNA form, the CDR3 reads TGTGCCAGCAGCCAGGTTTCGTCCGAGCAGTACGTC.

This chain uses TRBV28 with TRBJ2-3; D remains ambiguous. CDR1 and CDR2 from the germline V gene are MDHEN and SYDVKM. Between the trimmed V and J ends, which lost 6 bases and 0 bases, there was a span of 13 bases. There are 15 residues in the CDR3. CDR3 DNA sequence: TGTGCCAGCAGGTTAATGACGGTTAGCACAGATACGCAGTATTTT. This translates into CASRLMTVSTDTQYF.

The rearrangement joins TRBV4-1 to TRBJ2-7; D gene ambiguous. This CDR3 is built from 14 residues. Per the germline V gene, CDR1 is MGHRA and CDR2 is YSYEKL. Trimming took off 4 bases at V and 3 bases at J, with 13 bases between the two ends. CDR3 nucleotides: TGCGCCAGCAGCCCCTTCGGGTGTATCTACGAGCAGTACGTC. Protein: CASSPFGCIYEQYV.

Here the CDR3 reads CASSLIASGGINEQFF. The CDR3 DNA is TGTGCCAGCAGCTTAATCGCTAGCGGGGGAATTAATGAGCAGTTCTTC. This sequence joins TRBV7-5 and TRBJ2-1; TRBD2 reflects the table's D call only, with no check against the DNA. TRBV7-5 is recorded as a pseudogene. The CDR3 is 16 amino acids.

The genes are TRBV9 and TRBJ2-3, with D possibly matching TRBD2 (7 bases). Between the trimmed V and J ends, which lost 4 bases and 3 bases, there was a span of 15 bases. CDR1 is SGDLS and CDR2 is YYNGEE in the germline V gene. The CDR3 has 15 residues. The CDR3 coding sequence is TGTGCCAGCAGCCTGGGGGGGGCCATGACAGATACGCAGTATTTT. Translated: CASSLGGAMTDTQYF.

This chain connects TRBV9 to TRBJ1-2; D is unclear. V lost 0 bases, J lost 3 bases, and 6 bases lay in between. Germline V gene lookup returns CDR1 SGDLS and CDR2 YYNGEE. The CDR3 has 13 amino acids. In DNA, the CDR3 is TGTGCCAGCAGCGTAGTGGGCGACTATGGCTACACCTTC. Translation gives CASSVVGDYGYTF.

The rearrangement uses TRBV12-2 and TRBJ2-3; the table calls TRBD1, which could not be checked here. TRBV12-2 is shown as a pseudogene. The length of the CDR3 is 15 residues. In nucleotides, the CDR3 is TGTGCAAGTCGCTTACAGGACAGGGGGTCAGATACGCAGTATTTT. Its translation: CASRLQDRGSDTQYF.

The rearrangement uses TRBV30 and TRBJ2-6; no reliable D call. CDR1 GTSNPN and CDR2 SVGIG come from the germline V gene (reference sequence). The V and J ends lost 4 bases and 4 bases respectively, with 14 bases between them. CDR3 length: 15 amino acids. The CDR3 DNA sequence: TGTGCCTGGACTCCCTGGGCGCCCGGGGCCAACGTCCTGACTTTC. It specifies CAWTPWAPGANVLTF.

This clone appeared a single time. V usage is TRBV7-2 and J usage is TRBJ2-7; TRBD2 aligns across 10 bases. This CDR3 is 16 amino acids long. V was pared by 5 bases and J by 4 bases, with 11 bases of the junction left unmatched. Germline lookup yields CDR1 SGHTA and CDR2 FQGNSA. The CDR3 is CASSREALAGPYEQYV. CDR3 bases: TGTGCCAGCAGCCGAGAGGCACTAGCGGGACCGTACGAGCAGTACGTC.

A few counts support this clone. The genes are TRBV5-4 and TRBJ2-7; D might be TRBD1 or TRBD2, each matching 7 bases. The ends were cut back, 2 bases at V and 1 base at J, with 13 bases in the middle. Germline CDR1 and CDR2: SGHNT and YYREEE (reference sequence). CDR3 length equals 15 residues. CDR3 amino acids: CASSFRGGQSYEQYV. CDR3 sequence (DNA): TGTGCCAGCAGCTTCAGGGGGGGGCAATCCTACGAGCAGTACGTC.

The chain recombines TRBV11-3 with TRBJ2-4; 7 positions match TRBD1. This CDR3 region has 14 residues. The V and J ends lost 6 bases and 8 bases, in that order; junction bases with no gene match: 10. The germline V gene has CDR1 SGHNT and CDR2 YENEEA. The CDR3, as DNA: TGTGCCAGCAGTCTTCGGACAGGAGGAGACATTCAGTACTTC. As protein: CASSLRTGGDIQYF.

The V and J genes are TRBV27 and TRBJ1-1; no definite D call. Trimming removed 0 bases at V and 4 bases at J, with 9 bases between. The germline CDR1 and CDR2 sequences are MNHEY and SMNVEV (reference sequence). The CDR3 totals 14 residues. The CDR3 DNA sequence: TGTGCCAGCAGTTTATCCCCAGGAGCCACTGAAGCTTTCTTT. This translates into CASSLSPGATEAFF.

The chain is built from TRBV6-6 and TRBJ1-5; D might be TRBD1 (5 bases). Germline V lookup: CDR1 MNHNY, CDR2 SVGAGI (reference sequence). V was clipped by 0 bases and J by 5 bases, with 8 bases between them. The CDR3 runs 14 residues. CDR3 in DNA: TGTGCCAGCAGTTACTCCCCAGGGTATCAGCCCCAGCATTTT. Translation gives CASSYSPGYQPQHF.

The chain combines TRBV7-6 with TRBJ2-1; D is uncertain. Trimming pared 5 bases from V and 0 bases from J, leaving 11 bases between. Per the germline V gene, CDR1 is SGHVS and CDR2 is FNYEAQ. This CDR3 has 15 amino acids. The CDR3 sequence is CASSQIISSYNEQFF. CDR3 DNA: TGTGCCAGCAGCCAGATTATCAGCTCCTACAATGAGCAGTTCTTC.

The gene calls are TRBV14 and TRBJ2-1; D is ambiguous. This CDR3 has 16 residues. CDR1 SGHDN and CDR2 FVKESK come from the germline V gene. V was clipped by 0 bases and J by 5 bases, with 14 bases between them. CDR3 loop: CASSQDTASLNNEQFF. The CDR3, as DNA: TGTGCCAGCAGCCAAGATACGGCATCCCTCAACAATGAGCAGTTCTTC. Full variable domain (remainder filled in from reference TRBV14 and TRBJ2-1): EAGVTQFPSHSVIEKGQTVTLRCDPISGHDNLYWYRRVMGKEIKFLLHFVKESKQDESGMPNNRFLAERTGGTYSTLKVQPAELEDSGVYFCASSQDTASLNNEQFFGPGTRLTVL.

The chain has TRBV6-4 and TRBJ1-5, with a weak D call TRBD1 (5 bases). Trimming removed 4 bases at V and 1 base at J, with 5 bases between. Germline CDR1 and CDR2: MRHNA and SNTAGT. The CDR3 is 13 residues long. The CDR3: CASSAGSNQPQHF. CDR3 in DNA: TGTGCCAGCAGTGCAGGGAGCAATCAGCCCCAGCATTTT.